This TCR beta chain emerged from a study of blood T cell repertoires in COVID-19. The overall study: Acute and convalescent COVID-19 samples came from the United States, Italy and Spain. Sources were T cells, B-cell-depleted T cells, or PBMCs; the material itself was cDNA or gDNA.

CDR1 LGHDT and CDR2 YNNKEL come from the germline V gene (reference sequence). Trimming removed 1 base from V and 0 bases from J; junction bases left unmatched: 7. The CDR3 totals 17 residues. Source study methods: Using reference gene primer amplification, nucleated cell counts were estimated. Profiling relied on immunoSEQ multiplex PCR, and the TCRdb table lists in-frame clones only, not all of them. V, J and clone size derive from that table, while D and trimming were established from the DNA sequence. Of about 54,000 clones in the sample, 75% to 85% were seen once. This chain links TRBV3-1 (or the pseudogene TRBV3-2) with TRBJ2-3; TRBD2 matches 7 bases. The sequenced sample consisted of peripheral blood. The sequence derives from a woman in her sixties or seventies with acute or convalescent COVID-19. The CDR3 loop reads CASSQALTSASTDTQYF. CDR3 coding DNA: TGTGCCAGCAGCCAAGCTCTTACTAGCGCCAGCACAGATACGCAGTATTTT.